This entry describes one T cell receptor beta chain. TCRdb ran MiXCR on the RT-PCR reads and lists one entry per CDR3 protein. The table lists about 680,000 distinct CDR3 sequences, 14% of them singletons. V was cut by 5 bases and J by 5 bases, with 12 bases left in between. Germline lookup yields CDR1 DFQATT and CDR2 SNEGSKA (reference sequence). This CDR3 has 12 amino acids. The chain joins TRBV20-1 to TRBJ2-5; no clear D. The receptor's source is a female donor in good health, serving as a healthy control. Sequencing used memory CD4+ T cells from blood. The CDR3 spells CSAHWVGETQYF. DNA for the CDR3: TGCAGTGCTCATTGGGTGGGGGAGACCCAGTACTTC.